The 13 T cell receptor beta chains below were found in one sample sequenced in a study of blood T cell repertoires in COVID-19 (dated by TCRdb to 2018 to 2021). Libraries were prepared through the immunoSEQ multiplex PCR assay. Entries here come from immuneACCESS through TCRdb and include only in-frame sequences with V and J called. Some clones fail to appear in such tables; in the studies checked, an unresolved V gene covers under half of the shortfall, and the cause of the remainder is unknown. The sample table holds fewer than 250,000 clones, of which about 80% were seen once. The ten most abundant clones make up 4.8% of the sample. The specimen sequenced was PBMCs or T cells enriched from blood (not recorded which). These receptors came from a woman aged 45 to 65 who had been exposed to COVID-19.

The gene calls are TRBV7-2 and TRBJ2-1; TRBD2 matches 13 bases. The CDR3 totals 14 residues. Germline CDR1 SGHTA, CDR2 FQGNSA. V lost 4 bases to trimming and J lost 10 bases; unmatched junction nucleotides: 4. CDR3 DNA: TGTGCCAGCAGCTGGACTAGCGGGGGAAGGGAGCAGTTCTTC. It encodes CASSWTSGGREQFF.

The sample holds a few counts of this clone. This sequence joins TRBV13 and TRBJ1-1; D is possibly TRBD1 (5 bases). The ends were cut back, 3 bases at V and 0 bases at J, with 11 bases in the middle. The CDR3 spans 15 residues. Germline lookup yields CDR1 PRHDT and CDR2 FYEKMQ (reference sequence). CDR3 nucleotides: TGTGCCAGCAGCTTTTTCACAGGCGTGAACACTGAAGCTTTCTTT. Translating it yields CASSFFTGVNTEAFF.

This chain uses TRBV12-3 or TRBV12-4 with TRBJ2-2; D is unresolved. V was clipped by 7 bases and J by 7 bases, with 13 bases between them. The CDR3 consists of 13 residues. The CDR3 here is CASTLDSGGELFF. CDR3 nucleotides: TGTGCCAGCACTCTCGATAGTGGCGGGGAGCTGTTTTTT.

The rearrangement uses TRBV2 and TRBJ1-3; no firm D call. Germline CDR1 and CDR2: SNHLY and FYNNEI. The CDR3 covers 13 residues. The V and J ends lost 4 bases and 9 bases respectively, with 13 bases between them. DNA for the CDR3: TGTGCCAGCAGTGTGGTGCAGGTTGGCACCATATATTTT. Translating gives CASSVVQVGTIYF.

The rearrangement uses TRBV19 and TRBJ2-1; TRBD1 matches 7 bases. The junction had 11 bases not matched to a gene; V was cut back by 2 bases and J by 7 bases. CDR1 is LNHDA, CDR2 SQIVND, per germline (reference sequence). The CDR3 spans 16 residues. The CDR3 reads CASSIKTAMTGNEQFF. The CDR3 nucleotides read TGTGCCAGTAGTATAAAAACAGCGATGACAGGGAATGAGCAGTTCTTC.

The chain is built from TRBV29-1 and TRBJ1-4, with a possible D match to TRBD1 (5 bases). Per the germline V gene, CDR1 is SQVTM and CDR2 is ANQGSEA. Trimming stripped 5 bases from V and 8 bases from J, with 9 bases between. There are 11 residues in the CDR3. The CDR3 nucleotides read TGCAGCGTTCAGGGCGCCGAAAAACTGTTTTTT. Encoded protein: CSVQGAEKLFF.

This sequence joins TRBV4-3 and TRBJ1-1; weak D call: TRBD1 (5 bases). V was trimmed by 1 base and J by 9 bases, leaving 9 bases between them. Germline V gene lookup returns CDR1 LGHNA and CDR2 YSLEER. This CDR3 is 12 amino acids long. CDR3 sequence reads: CASSQGTGKAFF. CDR3 sequence (DNA): TGCGCCAGCAGCCAAGGTACAGGAAAAGCTTTCTTT.

This clone was observed a few times. DNA of the CDR3: TGTGCCAGCAACGACGCGGGTCGGGGCACTGAAGCTTTCTTT. This encodes CASNDAGRGTEAFF. The chain carries TRBV3-1 (or the pseudogene TRBV3-2) and TRBJ1-1; D ambiguous. This CDR3 has 14 residues. Germline loops: CDR1 LGHDT, CDR2 YNNKEL (reference sequence). V gave up 7 bases and J gave up 4 bases, with 16 bases separating them.

V is TRBV11-1 and J is TRBJ2-1; D is uncertain. The CDR3 runs 14 residues. V lost 6 bases and J lost 2, with 11 bases in between. The germline V gene encodes CDR1 SGHAT and CDR2 FQDESV (reference sequence). The CDR3: CASSLSVTYNEQFF. In nucleotides, the CDR3 is TGTGCCAGCAGTCTGTCAGTGACCTACAATGAGCAGTTCTTC.

This clone came up once. V gene TRBV11-2 combines with J gene TRBJ2-2; TRBD2 is a possible D gene (6 bases). The CDR3 covers 17 residues. The germline V gene encodes CDR1 SGHAT and CDR2 FQNNGV. Between the trimmed V and J ends, which lost 2 bases and 2 bases, there was a span of 15 bases. CDR3 amino acids: CASSLSAGRLNTGELFF. CDR3 nucleotides: TGTGCCAGCAGCTTAAGTGCGGGGAGGCTTAACACCGGGGAGCTGTTTTTT.

This chain connects TRBV5-4 to TRBJ1-2; D remains unclear. CDR3 length: 14 residues. From germline, CDR1 is SGHNT and CDR2 YYREEE (reference sequence). Trimming took off 0 bases at V and 0 bases at J, with 6 bases between the two ends. CDR3 sequence: CASSLETANYGYTF. In DNA, the CDR3 is TGTGCCAGCAGCTTGGAAACAGCTAACTATGGCTACACCTTC.

The chain recombines TRBV6-1 with TRBJ2-5; 10 bases align to TRBD2. V lost 4 bases and J lost 0; bases outside the gene matches: 5. Germline-derived CDR1 and CDR2 are MNHNS and SASEGT. The CDR3 runs 16 residues. The CDR3 region is CASSGFGLADQETQYF. CDR3 nucleotide sequence: TGTGCCAGCAGTGGATTCGGACTAGCGGACCAAGAGACCCAGTACTTC.

The rearrangement links TRBV7-9 to TRBJ2-6; 9 nucleotides match TRBD1. Per the germline V gene, CDR1 is SEHNR and CDR2 is FQNEAQ (reference sequence). Germline trimming cut 4 bases from V and 10 bases from J; bases unmatched to any gene: 8. This CDR3 is 15 amino acids long. CDR3 in DNA: TGTGCCAGCAGCTCTCGATCCGGGACAGGGAACGTCCTGACTTTC. Protein sequence: CASSSRSGTGNVLTF.